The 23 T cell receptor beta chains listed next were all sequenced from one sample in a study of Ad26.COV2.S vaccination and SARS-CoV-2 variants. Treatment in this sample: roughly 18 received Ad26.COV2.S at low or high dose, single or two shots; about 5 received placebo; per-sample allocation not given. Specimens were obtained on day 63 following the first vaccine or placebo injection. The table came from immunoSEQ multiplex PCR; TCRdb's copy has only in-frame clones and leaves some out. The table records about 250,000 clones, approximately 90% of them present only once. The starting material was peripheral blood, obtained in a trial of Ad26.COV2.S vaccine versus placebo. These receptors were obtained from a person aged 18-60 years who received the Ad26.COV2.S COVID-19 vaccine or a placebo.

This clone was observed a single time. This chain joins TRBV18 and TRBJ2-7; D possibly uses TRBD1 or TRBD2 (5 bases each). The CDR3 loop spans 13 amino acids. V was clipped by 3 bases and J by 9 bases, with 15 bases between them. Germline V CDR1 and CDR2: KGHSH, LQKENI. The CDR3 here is CASSPRERGSQYV. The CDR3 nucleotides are TGTGCCAGCTCACCCCGTGAGAGGGGTTCGCAGTACGTC.

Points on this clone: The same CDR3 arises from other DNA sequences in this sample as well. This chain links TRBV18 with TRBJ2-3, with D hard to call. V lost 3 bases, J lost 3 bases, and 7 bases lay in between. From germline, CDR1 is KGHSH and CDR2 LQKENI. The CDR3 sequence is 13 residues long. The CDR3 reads CASSPSSTDTQYF. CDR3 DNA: TGTGCCAGCTCACCCTCTTCGACAGATACGCAGTATTTT.

The CDR3 DNA reads TGTGCCAGCAGCTTCCCGGGACAGGGCGTGAACACTGAAGCTTTCTTT. It is translated as CASSFPGQGVNTEAFF. The chain couples TRBV7-9 to TRBJ1-1; 9 nucleotides match TRBD1. Losses at the gene ends were 3 bases for V and 0 bases for J; bases not matched to a gene: 5. This CDR3 is 16 amino acids long. CDR1 and CDR2 from the germline V gene are SEHNR and FQNEAQ (reference sequence).

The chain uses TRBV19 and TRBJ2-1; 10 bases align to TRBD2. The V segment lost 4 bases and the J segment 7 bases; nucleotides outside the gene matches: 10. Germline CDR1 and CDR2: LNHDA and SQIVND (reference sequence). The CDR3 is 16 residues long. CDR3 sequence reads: CASSTQLAGLLNEQFF. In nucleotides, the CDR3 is TGTGCCAGTAGTACCCAACTAGCGGGGTTGTTAAATGAGCAGTTCTTC.

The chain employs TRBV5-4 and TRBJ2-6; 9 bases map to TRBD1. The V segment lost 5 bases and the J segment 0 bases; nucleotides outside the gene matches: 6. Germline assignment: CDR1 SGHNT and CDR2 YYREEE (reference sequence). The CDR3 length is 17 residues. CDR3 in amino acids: CASRPQGAISGANVLTF. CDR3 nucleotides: TGTGCCAGCAGACCACAGGGGGCGATCTCTGGGGCCAACGTCCTGACTTTC.

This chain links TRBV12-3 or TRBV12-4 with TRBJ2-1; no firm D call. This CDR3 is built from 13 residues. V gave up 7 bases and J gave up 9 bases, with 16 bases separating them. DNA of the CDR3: TGTGCCAGCATCCCTGAGCAAATAGGTGAGCAGTTCTTC. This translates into CASIPEQIGEQFF.

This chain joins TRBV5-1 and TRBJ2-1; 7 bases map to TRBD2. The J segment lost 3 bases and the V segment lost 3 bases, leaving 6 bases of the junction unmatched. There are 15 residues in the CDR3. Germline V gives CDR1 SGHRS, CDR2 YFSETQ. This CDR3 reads CASSSGAGVYNEQFF. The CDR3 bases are TGCGCCAGCAGCTCCGGTGCGGGGGTCTACAATGAGCAGTTCTTC.

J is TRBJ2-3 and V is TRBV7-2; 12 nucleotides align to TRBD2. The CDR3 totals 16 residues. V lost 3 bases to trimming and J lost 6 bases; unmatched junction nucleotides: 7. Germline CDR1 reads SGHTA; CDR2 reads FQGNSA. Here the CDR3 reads CASSLASGGAMDTQYF. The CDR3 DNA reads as TGTGCCAGCAGCTTGGCTAGCGGGGGGGCCATGGATACGCAGTATTTT. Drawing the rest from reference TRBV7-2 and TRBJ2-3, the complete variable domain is GAGVSQSPSNKVTEKGKDVELRCDPISGHTALYWYRQSLGQGLEFLIYFQGNSAPDKSGLPSDRFSAERTGGSVSTLTIQRTQQEDSAVYLCASSLASGGAMDTQYFGPGTRLTVL.

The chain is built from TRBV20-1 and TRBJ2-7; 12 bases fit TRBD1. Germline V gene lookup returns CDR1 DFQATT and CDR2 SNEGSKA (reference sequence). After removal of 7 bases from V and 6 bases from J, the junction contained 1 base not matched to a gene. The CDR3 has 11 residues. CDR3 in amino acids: CSGDRGREQYF. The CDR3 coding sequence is TGCAGTGGGGACAGGGGGCGCGAGCAGTACTTC.

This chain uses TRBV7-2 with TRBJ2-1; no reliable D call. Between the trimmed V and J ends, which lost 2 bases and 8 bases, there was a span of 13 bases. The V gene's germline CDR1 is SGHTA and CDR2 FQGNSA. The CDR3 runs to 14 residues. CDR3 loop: CASSLLKDLDEQFF. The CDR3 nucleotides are TGTGCCAGCAGCTTATTAAAAGACCTGGATGAGCAGTTCTTC.

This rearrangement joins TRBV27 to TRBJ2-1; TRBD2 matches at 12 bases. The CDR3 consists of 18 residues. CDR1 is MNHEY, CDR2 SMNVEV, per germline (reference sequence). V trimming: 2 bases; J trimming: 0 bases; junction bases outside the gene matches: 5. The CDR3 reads CASSLGTSGPSSYNEQFF. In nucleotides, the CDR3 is TGTGCCAGCAGTTTAGGGACTAGCGGGCCTTCCTCCTACAATGAGCAGTTCTTC.

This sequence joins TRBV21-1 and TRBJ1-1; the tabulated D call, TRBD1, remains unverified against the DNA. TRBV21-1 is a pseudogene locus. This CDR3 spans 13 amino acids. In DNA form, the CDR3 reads TGTGCCAGCAGTCCCGGATCCGTGGGGCGGGCTTTCTTT. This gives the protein CASSPGSVGRAFF.

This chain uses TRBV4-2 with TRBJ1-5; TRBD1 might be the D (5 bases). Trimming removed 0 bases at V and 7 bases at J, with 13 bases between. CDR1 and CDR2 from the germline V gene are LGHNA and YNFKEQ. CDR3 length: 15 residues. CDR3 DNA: TGTGCCAGCAGCCAAGATCGGCAGGGTCGGCAGCCCCAGCATTTT. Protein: CASSQDRQGRQPQHF.

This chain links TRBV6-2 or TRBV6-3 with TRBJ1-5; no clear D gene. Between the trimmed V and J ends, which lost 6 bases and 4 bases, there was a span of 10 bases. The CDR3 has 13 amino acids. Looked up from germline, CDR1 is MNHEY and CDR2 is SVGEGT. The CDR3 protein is CASSLPGNQPQHF. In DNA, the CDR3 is TGTGCCAGCAGCCTCCCGGGAAATCAGCCCCAGCATTTT.

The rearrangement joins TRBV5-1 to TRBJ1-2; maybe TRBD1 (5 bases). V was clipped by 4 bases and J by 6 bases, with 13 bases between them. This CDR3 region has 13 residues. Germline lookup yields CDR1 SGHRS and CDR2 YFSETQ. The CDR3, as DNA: TGCGCCAGCAGCCCTCGGGGGATTGATGGCTACACCTTC. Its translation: CASSPRGIDGYTF.

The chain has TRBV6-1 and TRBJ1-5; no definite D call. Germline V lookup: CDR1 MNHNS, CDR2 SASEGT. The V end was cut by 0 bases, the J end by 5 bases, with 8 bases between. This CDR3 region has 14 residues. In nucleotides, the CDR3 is TGTGCCAGCAGTGAAGCCGGAGGTTATCAGCCCCAGCATTTT. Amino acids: CASSEAGGYQPQHF.

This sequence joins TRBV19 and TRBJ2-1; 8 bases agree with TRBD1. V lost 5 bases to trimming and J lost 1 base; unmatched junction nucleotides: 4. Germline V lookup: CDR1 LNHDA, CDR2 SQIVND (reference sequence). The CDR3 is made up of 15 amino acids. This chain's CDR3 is CASSDRGGSYNEQFF. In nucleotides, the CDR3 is TGTGCCAGTAGTGACAGGGGAGGATCCTACAATGAGCAGTTCTTC.

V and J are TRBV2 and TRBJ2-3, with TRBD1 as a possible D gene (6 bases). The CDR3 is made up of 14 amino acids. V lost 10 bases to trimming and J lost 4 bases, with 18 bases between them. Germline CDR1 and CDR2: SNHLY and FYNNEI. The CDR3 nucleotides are TGTGCCACCAGATGGGGGCAGGGCGCAGATACGCAGTATTTT. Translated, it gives CATRWGQGADTQYF.

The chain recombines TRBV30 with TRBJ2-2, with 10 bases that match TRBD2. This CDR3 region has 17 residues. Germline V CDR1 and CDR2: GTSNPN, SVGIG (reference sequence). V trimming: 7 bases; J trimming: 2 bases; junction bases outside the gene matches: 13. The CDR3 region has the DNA TGTGCCTCGGAGGGGCTAGCGGGGGTCCTTAACACCGGGGAGCTGTTTTTT. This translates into CASEGLAGVLNTGELFF. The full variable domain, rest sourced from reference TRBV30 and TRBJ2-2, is SQTIHQWPATLVQPVGSPLSLECTVEGTSNPNLYWYRQAAGRGLQLLFYSVGIGQISSEVPQNLSASRPQDRQFILSSKKLLLSDSGFYLCASEGLAGVLNTGELFFGEGSRLTVL.

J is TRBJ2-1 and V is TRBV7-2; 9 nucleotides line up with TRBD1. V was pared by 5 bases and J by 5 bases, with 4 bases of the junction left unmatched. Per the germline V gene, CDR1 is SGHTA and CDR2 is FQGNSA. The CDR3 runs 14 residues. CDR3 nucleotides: TGTGCCAGCAGCCCACAGGGGGCAAACAATGAGCAGTTCTTC. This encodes CASSPQGANNEQFF.

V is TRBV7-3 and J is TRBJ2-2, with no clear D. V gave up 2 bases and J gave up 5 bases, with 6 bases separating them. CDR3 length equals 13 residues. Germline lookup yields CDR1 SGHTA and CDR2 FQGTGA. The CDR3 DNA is TGTGCCAGCAGCTTATACGGAACCGGGGAGCTGTTTTTT. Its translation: CASSLYGTGELFF.

Here the CDR3 DNA reads TGCGCCAGCAGCTGGAGCGGGGGGATGGTCGGGGAGCTGTTTTTT. Translating it yields CASSWSGGMVGELFF. The rearrangement joins TRBV5-1 to TRBJ2-2; 9 bases map to TRBD2. J lost 7 bases, V lost 3 bases, and 7 bases had no gene match. The CDR3 loop spans 15 amino acids. From germline, CDR1 is SGHRS and CDR2 YFSETQ.

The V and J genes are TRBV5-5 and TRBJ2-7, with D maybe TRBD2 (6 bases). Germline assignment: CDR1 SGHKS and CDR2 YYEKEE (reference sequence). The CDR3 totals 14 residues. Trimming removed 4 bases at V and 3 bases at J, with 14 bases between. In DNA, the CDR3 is TGTGCCAGCAGCGTGTTGGGTAGCGGCTACGAGCAGTACTTC. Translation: CASSVLGSGYEQYF.